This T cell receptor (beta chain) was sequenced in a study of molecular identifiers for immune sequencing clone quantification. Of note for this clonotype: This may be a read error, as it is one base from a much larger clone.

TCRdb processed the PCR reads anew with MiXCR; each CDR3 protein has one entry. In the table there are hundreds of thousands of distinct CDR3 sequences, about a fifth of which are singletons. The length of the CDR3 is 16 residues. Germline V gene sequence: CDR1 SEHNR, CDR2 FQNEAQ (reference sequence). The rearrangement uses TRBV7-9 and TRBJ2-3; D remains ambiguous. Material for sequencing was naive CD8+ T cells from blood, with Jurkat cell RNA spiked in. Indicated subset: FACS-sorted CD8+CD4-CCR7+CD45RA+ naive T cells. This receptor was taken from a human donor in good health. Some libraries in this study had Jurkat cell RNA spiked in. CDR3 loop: CAGSLGVSRSTDTQYF. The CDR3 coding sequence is TGTGCCGGCAGCTTAGGAGTCTCGCGGAGCACAGATACGCAGTATTTT.